These 24 T cell receptor beta chains came from one sample sequenced in a study of blood T cell repertoires in COVID-19. Libraries were prepared by immunoSEQ multiplex PCR; TCRdb keeps only in-frame clonotypes and omits some of them. This table holds around 130,000 clones, 85% to 90% found once. The sample comprised peripheral blood. The receptors were gathered from a man aged 60-69 years with acute or convalescent COVID-19.

V usage is TRBV18 and J usage is TRBJ2-4, with D tentatively TRBD2 (5 bases). Germline V gives CDR1 KGHSH, CDR2 LQKENI. V was shortened by 4 bases and J by 3 bases, with 13 bases between the two germline ends. The CDR3 spans 15 residues. CDR3 loop: CASSRESVGKNIQYF. The CDR3 DNA follows: TGTGCCAGCTCACGGGAGAGTGTGGGCAAAAACATTCAGTACTTC. Full variable domain (missing parts from reference TRBV18 and TRBJ2-4): NAGVMQNPRHLVRRRGQEARLRCSPMKGHSHVYWYRQLPEEGLKFMVYLQKENIIDESGMPKERFSAEFPKEGPSILRIQQVVRGDSAAYFCASSRESVGKNIQYFGAGTRLSVL.

The rearrangement uses TRBV7-2 and TRBJ2-7, with 7 bases that match TRBD1. V shed 5 bases, J shed 3 bases, and the junction held 7 bases outside the gene matches. Germline loops: CDR1 SGHTA, CDR2 FQGNSA. The CDR3 loop spans 14 amino acids. CDR3 sequence (DNA): TGTGCCAGCAGCCTGAACAGGGGCTTCTACGAGCAGTACTTC. Translating gives CASSLNRGFYEQYF.

Here the CDR3 DNA reads TGTGCCAGCAGCTCTCTTAGCGGGAGTAGTAGGAATGAGCAGTTCTTC. Its protein product is CASSSLSGSSRNEQFF. The chain has TRBV11-2 and TRBJ2-1; 9 bases map to TRBD2. The CDR3 loop spans 16 amino acids. CDR1 and CDR2 from the germline V gene are SGHAT and FQNNGV. J gave up 7 bases and V 4 bases, and 11 bases lay outside the gene matches.

This clone has only one observation. The V and J genes are TRBV18 and TRBJ2-7; 7 bases map to TRBD1. The V and J ends lost 10 bases and 0 bases, in that order; junction bases with no gene match: 12. Germline V gene sequence: CDR1 KGHSH, CDR2 LQKENI. The CDR3 is 15 amino acids. The CDR3 region is CATSQQGPSSYEQYF. In DNA form, the CDR3 reads TGTGCCACTTCCCAACAGGGGCCCAGCTCCTACGAGCAGTACTTC.

The V and J genes are TRBV5-1 and TRBJ1-5, with D possibly being TRBD1 (6 bases). This CDR3 comprises 16 residues. Germline loops: CDR1 SGHRS, CDR2 YFSETQ. V was cut by 2 bases and J by 4 bases, with 16 bases left in between. CDR3 DNA sequence: TGCGCCAGCAGCTTAAACCCCGGGACAAGTAATCAGCCCCAGCATTTT. Encoded protein: CASSLNPGTSNQPQHF. Filled out from reference TRBV5-1 and TRBJ1-5, the complete variable domain reads KAGVTQTPRYLIKTRGQQVTLSCSPISGHRSVSWYQQTPGQGLQFLFEYFSETQRNKGNFPGRFSGRQFSNSRSEMNVSTLELGDSALYLCASSLNPGTSNQPQHFGDGTRLSIL.

The V and J genes are TRBV5-5 and TRBJ1-2; TRBD1 matches at 7 bases. V gave up 5 bases and J gave up 4 bases; unmatched junction bases: 5. Germline V gives CDR1 SGHKS, CDR2 YYEKEE (reference sequence). The CDR3 totals 13 residues. For the CDR3, the DNA is TGTGCCAGCAGTTCGGACAGGTCCTATGGCTACACCTTC. This translates into CASSSDRSYGYTF. The whole variable domain, remainder taken from reference TRBV5-5 and TRBJ1-2, is DAGVTQSPTHLIKTRGQQVTLRCSPISGHKSVSWYQQVLGQGPQFIFQYYEKEERGRGNFPDRFSARQFPNYSSELNVNALLLGDSALYLCASSSDRSYGYTFGSGTRLTVV.

This clone occurred a few times. In nucleotides, the CDR3 is TGTGCCAGTAGTTCCTACGGGGGCACAGATACGCAGTATTTT. Translating gives CASSSYGGTDTQYF. The chain links TRBV19 to TRBJ2-3; a weak D match, TRBD2 (5 bases). V was shortened by 5 bases and J by 1 base, with 10 bases between the two germline ends. Per the germline V gene, CDR1 is LNHDA and CDR2 is SQIVND (reference sequence). The CDR3 consists of 14 residues.

This rearrangement joins TRBV15 to TRBJ1-5, with TRBD1 matching over 10 bases. The length of the CDR3 is 15 residues. CDR1 and CDR2 (germline): LNHNV, YYDKDF (reference sequence). Trimming removed 1 base from V and 7 bases from J; junction bases left unmatched: 4. CDR3 loop: CATSRGGTGDQPQHF. The CDR3 DNA reads as TGTGCCACCAGCAGAGGGGGGACAGGGGACCAGCCCCAGCATTTT.

In nucleotides, the CDR3 is TGTGCCAGCAGTGAAGCCGGACTGTTTTCCTACGAGCAGTACTTC. Translated: CASSEAGLFSYEQYF. V gene TRBV6-1 combines with J gene TRBJ2-7; D may be TRBD2 (5 bases). Trimming took off 0 bases at V and 1 base at J, with 10 bases between the two ends. CDR1 MNHNS and CDR2 SASEGT come from the germline V gene. The CDR3 is 15 amino acids.

A few counts support this clone. The CDR3 sequence is CASSLRPGGPDTIYF. CDR3 nucleotide sequence: TGTGCCAGCAGTCTCAGGCCAGGGGGTCCCGACACCATATATTTT. This chain joins TRBV13 and TRBJ1-3; TRBD1 agrees at 7 bases. Germline-derived CDR1 and CDR2 are PRHDT and FYEKMQ (reference sequence). The CDR3 consists of 15 residues. With V trimmed by 6 bases and J by 8 bases, 13 bases remained unmatched.

This clone occurred once. This chain connects TRBV24-1 to TRBJ2-7, with a possible D match to TRBD2 (5 bases). Trimming shortened V by 5 bases and J by 4 bases, and 8 bases separated the two germline ends. The CDR3 covers 12 residues. Per germline, CDR1 KGHDR and CDR2 SFDVKD. The CDR3 coding sequence is TGTGCCACCAGTGTTACGGGGTACGAGCAGTACTTC. Translation gives CATSVTGYEQYF.

The chain employs TRBV9 and TRBJ1-6, with TRBD1 matching over 8 bases. From germline, CDR1 is SGDLS and CDR2 YYNGEE. The V segment lost 0 bases and the J segment 9 bases; nucleotides outside the gene matches: 5. The CDR3 totals 15 residues. This CDR3 reads CASSVGTGGSSPLHF. The CDR3 bases are TGTGCCAGCAGCGTAGGAACAGGGGGGAGTTCACCCCTCCACTTT.

V and J are TRBV29-1 and TRBJ2-7; the match to TRBD2 covers 9 bases. V trimming: 7 bases; J trimming: 5 bases; junction bases outside the gene matches: 12. This CDR3 spans 14 amino acids. Germline loops: CDR1 SQVTM, CDR2 ANQGSEA. The CDR3 region has the DNA TGCAGCGGGAAAGTGGCTAGCGGGAAAAACGAGCAGTACTTC. Encoded protein: CSGKVASGKNEQYF.

V and J are TRBV27 and TRBJ2-7, with D unresolved. From germline, CDR1 is MNHEY and CDR2 SMNVEV (reference sequence). V lost 3 bases and J lost 2, with 11 bases in between. The CDR3 consists of 14 residues. The CDR3 DNA follows: TGTGCCAGCAGTTTCTCCGGAGAACCCTACGAGCAGTACTTC. Translation gives CASSFSGEPYEQYF.

The rearrangement links TRBV6-5 to TRBJ2-1; 9 bases map to TRBD2. J lost 8 bases, V lost 6 bases, and 11 bases had no gene match. The germline gives CDR1 MNHEY, CDR2 SVGAGI. The CDR3 consists of 15 residues. CDR3 coding DNA: TGTGCCAGCAGAGCCGAGAATAGCGGGAGCCATGAGCAGTTCTTC. Translation gives CASRAENSGSHEQFF.

The V gene is TRBV28, the J gene TRBJ2-7; TRBD1 agrees at 9 bases. From germline, CDR1 is MDHEN and CDR2 SYDVKM. The V gene end was trimmed by 6 bases and the J gene end by 5 bases; junction bases not matched to a gene: 11. This CDR3 is built from 15 residues. The CDR3 is CASSLHGQGLDEQYF. The CDR3 DNA follows: TGTGCCAGCAGCCTTCACGGACAGGGGTTAGACGAGCAGTACTTC.

The DNA of the CDR3 is TGTGCCAGCAGCCATGTGGGTCCAGGCGACCACAGCTCCTACAATGAGCAGTTCTTC. Encoded protein: CASSHVGPGDHSSYNEQFF. This chain connects TRBV4-2 to TRBJ2-1; D call uncertain. Germline lookup yields CDR1 LGHNA and CDR2 YNFKEQ. The CDR3 is made up of 19 amino acids. Trimming pared 3 bases from V and 0 bases from J, leaving 21 bases between.

This chain uses TRBV6-5 with TRBJ1-1, with D possibly being TRBD1 (5 bases). The V end lost 5 bases, the J end lost 6 bases, and 13 bases lay between the germline ends. The CDR3 runs to 13 residues. Germline CDR1 MNHEY, CDR2 SVGAGI. In DNA, the CDR3 is TGTGCCAGCAGTATAGACAGTCCGTCTGAAGCTTTCTTT. Translating it yields CASSIDSPSEAFF.

The chain recombines TRBV14 with TRBJ1-2; 8 bases map to TRBD1. Looked up from germline, CDR1 is SGHDN and CDR2 is FVKESK. CDR3 length: 15 amino acids. Trimming removed 3 bases from V and 7 bases from J; junction bases left unmatched: 10. Here the CDR3 DNA reads TGTGCCAGCAGCCAGTGGTTGGGACAGGCCGGTGGCTACACCTTC. It translates to CASSQWLGQAGGYTF.

The CDR3 sequence is CAISDSRGSYEQYF. The DNA of the CDR3 is TGTGCCATCAGCGACAGTAGAGGCTCCTACGAGCAGTACTTC. The V gene is TRBV10-3, the J gene TRBJ2-7; tentatively, D is TRBD1 (5 bases). The CDR3 runs 14 residues. The V end was cut by 6 bases, the J end by 0 bases, with 12 bases between. CDR1 and CDR2 (germline): ENHRY, SYGVKD.

The DNA for the CDR3 is TGTGCCAGCAGTGAAGCGGCTGATTCTGGGGCCAACGTCCTGACTTTC. It translates to CASSEAADSGANVLTF. The chain couples TRBV6-1 to TRBJ2-6, with D unclear. This CDR3 spans 16 amino acids. The germline V gene encodes CDR1 MNHNS and CDR2 SASEGT. Trimming left V 0 bases short and J 1 base short, with 7 bases between.

For the CDR3, the DNA is TGTGCCATCAGTGAACTCAATTCACCCCTCCACTTT. Translating it yields CAISELNSPLHF. The gene calls are TRBV10-3 and TRBJ1-6; D not resolved. The V end lost 3 bases, the J end lost 7 bases, and 4 bases lay between the germline ends. CDR1 and CDR2 (germline): ENHRY, SYGVKD. CDR3 size: 12 residues.

This rearrangement joins TRBV9 to TRBJ2-6; maybe TRBD1 (6 bases). Trimming shortened V by 2 bases and J by 2 bases, and 8 bases separated the two germline ends. The CDR3 contains 15 residues. Per germline, CDR1 SGDLS and CDR2 YYNGEE. This chain's CDR3 is CASSVQGTGANVLTF. CDR3 coding DNA: TGTGCCAGCAGCGTCCAGGGGACTGGGGCCAACGTCCTGACTTTC.

The chain joins TRBV11-2 to TRBJ1-2, with TRBD1 matching over 8 bases. Germline V CDR1 and CDR2: SGHAT, FQNNGV. The ends lost 3 bases at V and 3 bases at J; junction bases unmatched: 9. The CDR3 runs 16 residues. CDR3 region: CASSFQQGGADYGYTF. CDR3 DNA: TGTGCCAGCAGCTTTCAACAGGGGGGCGCCGACTATGGCTACACCTTC.